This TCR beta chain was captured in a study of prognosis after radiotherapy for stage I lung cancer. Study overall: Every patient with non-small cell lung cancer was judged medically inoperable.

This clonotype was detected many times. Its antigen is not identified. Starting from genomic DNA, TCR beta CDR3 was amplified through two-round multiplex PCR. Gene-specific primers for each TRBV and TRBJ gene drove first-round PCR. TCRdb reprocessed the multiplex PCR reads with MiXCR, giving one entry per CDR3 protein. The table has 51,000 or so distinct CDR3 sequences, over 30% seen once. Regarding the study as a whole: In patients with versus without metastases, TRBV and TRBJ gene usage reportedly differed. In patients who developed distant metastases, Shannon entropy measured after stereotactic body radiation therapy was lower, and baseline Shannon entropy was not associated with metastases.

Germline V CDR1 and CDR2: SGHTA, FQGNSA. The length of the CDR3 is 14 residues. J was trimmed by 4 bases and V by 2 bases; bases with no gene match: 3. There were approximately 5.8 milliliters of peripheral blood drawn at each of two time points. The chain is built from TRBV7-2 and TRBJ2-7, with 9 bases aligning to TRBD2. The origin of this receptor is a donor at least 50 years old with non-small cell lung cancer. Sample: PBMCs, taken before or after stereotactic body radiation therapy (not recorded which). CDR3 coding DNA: TGTGCCAGCAGCTTAATTAGCGGGAGTTACGAGCAGTACTTC. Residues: CASSLISGSYEQYF. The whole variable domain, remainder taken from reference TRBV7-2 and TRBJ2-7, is GAGVSQSPSNKVTEKGKDVELRCDPISGHTALYWYRQSLGQGLEFLIYFQGNSAPDKSGLPSDRFSAERTGGSVSTLTIQRTQQEDSAVYLCASSLISGSYEQYFGPGTRLTVT.